Below, one T cell receptor (beta chain) is given with its context. Trimming took 5 bases from V and 8 from J; bases not matched to a gene: 13. In germline, CDR1 is SEHNR, CDR2 FQNEAQ (reference sequence). The CDR3 is 16 residues long. These data belong to a study of OX40 agonist ivuxolimab in advanced cancers. Profiled with immunoSEQ multiplex PCR; TCRdb holds only in-frame clones, not every one. The sample carries more than 45,000 clones, approximately 83% recorded once. The sample in question was CD4+ or CD8+ T cells sorted from blood, obtained in a trial of the OX40 agonist ivuxolimab. The chain links TRBV7-9 to TRBJ1-2; 11 bases line up with TRBD1. The receptor was derived from an adult with an advanced solid tumor such as melanoma, head and neck, liver or kidney cancer. The CDR3 coding sequence is TGTGCCAGCAGCCGGACAGGGGGCCAGGGCCTGGGAGGCTACACCTTC. It specifies CASSRTGGQGLGGYTF.